This T cell receptor beta chain emerged from a study of blood T cell repertoires in COVID-19. About the research overall: The United States, Italy and Spain provided the acute and convalescent COVID-19 samples. PBMCs, B-cell-depleted T cells, or T cells provided the cDNA or gDNA that made up the material.

Trimming at V came to 5 bases and at J to 4 bases, leaving 8 bases not matched to a gene. The CDR3 is made up of 14 amino acids. The germline CDR1 and CDR2 sequences are SNHLY and FYNNEI. In the authors' methods: How many nucleated cells were present was estimated from reference gene primer amplification. Repertoires were generated with immunoSEQ multiplex PCR, while TCRdb's copy carries only in-frame clones and drops some. D and trimming were read from the DNA, whereas the V and J calls and clone size are those reported in that table. This sample yields about 120,000 clones, of which roughly 77% are seen a single time; roughly 17% belongs to the top ten.

This chain connects TRBV2 to TRBJ2-7; 7 nucleotides agree with TRBD2. What was sequenced was peripheral blood. The receptor was isolated from a man aged 60 to 75 with active or convalescent COVID-19. The chain's CDR3 is CASSRREVRYEQYF. The DNA of the CDR3 is TGTGCCAGCAGTAGACGGGAGGTTCGTTACGAGCAGTACTTC.